These 6 T cell receptor beta chains originate from one sample sequenced in a study of shared clonotypes between healthy human individuals. Generated by immunoSEQ multiplex PCR, the TCRdb table keeps only in-frame clones and is missing some. The table includes about 2.4 million clones, 90% to 95% detected once. Material: naive CD4+ T cells from PBMCs. Subset given: CD45RA+ positively selected. Every receptor here comes from a man aged 18 to 29 in good health. Some clones in this sample may be carry-over from other donors' samples.

This clone was seen a few times. V gene TRBV10-3 combines with J gene TRBJ1-2; D remains ambiguous. The CDR3 totals 11 residues. Looked up from germline, CDR1 is ENHRY and CDR2 is SYGVKD. V was pared by 3 bases and J by 8 bases, with 7 bases between. In DNA, the CDR3 is TGTGCCATCAGTGATTCCTCCGGCTACACCTTC. Translated: CAISDSSGYTF.

This chain joins TRBV5-1 and TRBJ2-5, with 9 bases matching TRBD1. The CDR3 contains 14 residues. CDR1 and CDR2 (germline): SGHRS, YFSETQ. V shed 4 bases and J 8 bases; nucleotides not matched to a gene: 9. CDR3: CASSPQGAQVTQYF. The CDR3 DNA reads TGCGCCAGCAGCCCACAGGGGGCGCAGGTTACCCAGTACTTC.

The CDR3 is CASSVGWRAGANVLTF. CDR3 sequence (DNA): TGTGCCAGCAGCGTAGGGTGGCGGGCTGGGGCCAACGTCCTGACTTTC. The chain is built from TRBV9 and TRBJ2-6; the D gene is possibly TRBD2 (5 bases). The germline CDR1 and CDR2 sequences are SGDLS and YYNGEE. The CDR3 contains 16 residues. The ends were cut back, 0 bases at V and 2 bases at J, with 9 bases in the middle.

CDR3 sequence: CASSSGQTGSGYTF. DNA for the CDR3: TGCGCCAGCAGCTCGGGACAGACGGGGAGTGGCTACACCTTC. This sequence joins TRBV5-1 and TRBJ1-2, with 7 positions matching TRBD1. The junction had 9 bases not matched to a gene; V was cut back by 3 bases and J by 7 bases. The CDR3 has 14 residues. In germline, CDR1 is SGHRS, CDR2 YFSETQ.

V is TRBV7-3 and J is TRBJ2-2, with a weak D call TRBD2 (5 bases). Looked up from germline, CDR1 is SGHTA and CDR2 is FQGTGA. V lost 2 bases and J 4 bases, leaving 14 bases between the germline ends. The CDR3 runs to 16 residues. CDR3 sequence (DNA): TGTGCCAGCAGCTTACGTAGCGCCCCCGGCACCGGGGAGCTGTTTTTT. Translated: CASSLRSAPGTGELFF.

The chain is built from TRBV4-3 and TRBJ1-4, with 10 bases fitting TRBD1. Germline loops: CDR1 LGHNA, CDR2 YSLEER. CDR3 size: 15 residues. V lost 5 bases, J lost 8 bases, and 8 bases stayed unmatched. Written as DNA, the CDR3 is TGCGCCAGCAGCATAAGGACAGGGGGGGGCGAAAAACTGTTTTTT. This encodes CASSIRTGGGEKLFF.